This T cell receptor beta chain was sequenced in a study of shared clonotypes between healthy human individuals. It was CD45RO-negative cells, positively selected for CCR7, that made up naive CD8 cells, with terminally differentiated effector memory CD45RA+ cells excluded. Profiling relied on immunoSEQ multiplex PCR, and the TCRdb table lists in-frame clones only, not all of them. Among nearly 600,000 clones listed, over 95% were seen once. The germline V and J ends were trimmed by 3 bases and 3 bases, with 8 bases remaining between them. The germline V gene encodes CDR1 MDHEN and CDR2 SYDVKM. This CDR3 is 14 amino acids long.

This receptor was obtained from a woman aged 25 to 45 in good health. This chain links TRBV28 with TRBJ2-2; D not certain. Sequenced material: naive CD8+ T cells sorted from blood. CDR3 DNA sequence: TGTGCCAGCAGTTTCGGCTACTACACCGGGGAGCTGTTTTTT. Its translation is CASSFGYYTGELFF.